The 29 T cell receptor beta chains below were found in one sample sequenced in a study of blood T cells in healthy people across ages. A second PCR, run for about 7 to 11 cycles, used a sample-barcoded 5' primer plus a J-beta primer mix. TCRdb reprocessed the 5' RACE reads via MiXCR and lists one record per CDR3 protein. The table records fewer than 750,000 distinct CDR3 sequences, 45% to 55% of them present only once. The specimen sequenced was blood. These receptors came from an elderly man in good health.

The table lists this clonotype with a few counts. This chain links TRBV6-5 with TRBJ2-4; D possibly corresponds to TRBD2 (6 bases). The V end was cut by 5 bases, the J end by 13 bases, with 21 bases between. The CDR3 totals 14 residues. Per germline, CDR1 MNHEY and CDR2 SVGAGI. The CDR3 sequence is CASSATRPLGEQYF. The CDR3, as DNA: TGTGCCAGCAGTGCGACTAGGCCTCTCGGGGAGCAGTACTTC.

The V call is TRBV6-5, the J call TRBJ1-1; D unresolved. Trimming removed 6 bases from V and 6 bases from J, with 11 bases in between. This CDR3 is built from 12 residues. CDR1 and CDR2 (germline): MNHEY, SVGAGI. The CDR3: CASRYGRSEAFF. CDR3 bases: TGTGCCAGCAGGTACGGAAGGTCTGAAGCTTTCTTT.

This clonotype has only a few counts. CDR3 sequence reads: CASSQDLTATIYEQYF. DNA of the CDR3: TGCGCCAGCAGCCAAGATCTAACCGCCACAATCTACGAGCAGTACTTC. The J gene is TRBJ2-7, the V gene TRBV4-3; D remains unclear. Germline V gene sequence: CDR1 LGHNA, CDR2 YSLEER. Trimming cost V 0 bases and J 3 bases, with 15 bases left between them. This CDR3 is 16 amino acids long.

Turning to this clonotype: Compared with germline, one end of the junction differs, possibly owing to a read error. The chain links TRBV12-3 or TRBV12-4 to TRBJ1-2, with D possibly being TRBD1 (5 bases). CDR3 size: 14 residues. CDR3 residues: CASSEGASFYSYTF. CDR3 DNA sequence: TGTGCCAGCAGTGAAGGGGCCTCCTTCTATAGCTACACCTTC.

This clonotype showed up just a few times. This chain connects TRBV13 to TRBJ1-1, with TRBD1 as a possible D gene (6 bases). Trimming removed 4 bases from V and 8 bases from J, with 17 bases in between. The CDR3 has 14 amino acids. Germline V gene sequence: CDR1 PRHDT, CDR2 FYEKMQ (reference sequence). The CDR3 sequence is CASSSRGGAIEAFF. The CDR3 DNA reads as TGTGCCAGCAGCTCCAGGGGCGGTGCCATAGAAGCTTTCTTT. Using reference TRBV13 and TRBJ1-1 for the parts outside the CDR3, the full variable domain is AAGVIQSPRHLIKEKRETATLKCYPIPRHDTVYWYQQGPGQDPQFLISFYEKMQSDKGSIPDRFSAQQFSDYHSELNMSSLELGDSALYFCASSSRGGAIEAFFGQGTRLTVV.

This clonotype was recorded only once. CDR3 protein: CATSDPRAIQETQYF. In DNA form, the CDR3 reads TGTGCCACCAGTGACCCCCGGGCAATCCAAGAGACCCAGTACTTC. V gene TRBV24-1 combines with J gene TRBJ2-4, with D uncertain. The assigned J gene may be wrong: the sequence end matches TRBJ2-5 better. The CDR3 extends over 15 amino acids. Germline V CDR1 and CDR2: KGHDR, SFDVKD.

V usage is TRBV9 and J usage is TRBJ2-1; D tentatively reads TRBD1 or TRBD2 (5 bases each). Germline-derived CDR1 and CDR2 are SGDLS and YYNGEE. This CDR3 has 14 residues. The V gene lost 0 bases and the J gene lost 4 bases, with 8 bases spanning the gap. The CDR3 here is CASSVAGRYNEQFF. CDR3 DNA sequence: TGTGCCAGCAGCGTAGCGGGACGTTACAATGAGCAGTTCTTC.

CDR3 in DNA: TGTGCCAGCAGCCGACGGGCAACTAATGAAAAACTGTTTTTT. Amino acid sequence: CASSRRATNEKLFF. The gene calls are TRBV7-9 and TRBJ1-4; no clear D gene. CDR1 and CDR2 (germline): SEHNR, FQNEAQ (reference sequence). The V end was cut by 5 bases, the J end by 0 bases, with 7 bases between. This CDR3 spans 14 amino acids.

As regards this clonotype: At one end the junction does not follow the germline gene, possibly because of a read error. V and J are TRBV4-2 and TRBJ2-3; 12 nucleotides align to TRBD1. This CDR3 spans 16 amino acids. Germline V CDR1 and CDR2: LGHNA, YNFKEQ. The CDR3 sequence is CASSQRDRGPTGTQYF. As DNA, the CDR3 is TGTGCCAGCAGTCAGAGGGACAGGGGGCCCACAGGTACGCAGTATTTT.

The V gene is TRBV7-2, the J gene TRBJ1-3; D gene ambiguous. This CDR3 spans 14 amino acids. CDR1 is SGHTA, CDR2 FQGNSA, per germline. Deletions cut 4 bases from V and 10 bases from J, with 17 bases between. CDR3 bases: TGTGCCAGCAGCTCCCCGGGAGGGATTGATACCATATATTTT. Translating gives CASSSPGGIDTIYF.

This clonotype showed up just a few times. This sequence joins TRBV20-1 and TRBJ2-1, with 10 nucleotides matching TRBD1. Germline V CDR1 and CDR2: DFQATT, SNEGSKA (reference sequence). V was pared by 1 base and J by 7 bases, with 7 bases of the junction left unmatched. This CDR3 is 15 amino acids long. CDR3 nucleotide sequence: TGCAGTGCTAGAGGCCGACAGGGGGCTGTAAATGAGCAGTTCTTC. Encoded protein: CSARGRQGAVNEQFF.

J is TRBJ2-1 and V is TRBV30; TRBD1 or TRBD2 may be the D gene (6 bases each). Trimming removed 0 bases at V and 10 bases at J, with 13 bases between. CDR3 size: 13 residues. From germline, CDR1 is GTSNPN and CDR2 SVGIG (reference sequence). CDR3 protein: CAWSVGGPGEQFF. CDR3 bases: TGTGCCTGGAGTGTGGGGGGCCCTGGGGAGCAGTTCTTC.

CDR3: CASSSRDGPKRETQYF. The DNA of the CDR3 is TGTGCCAGCAGTTCCCGGGACGGGCCAAAAAGGGAGACCCAGTACTTC. V and J are TRBV6-6 and TRBJ2-5; D is possibly TRBD1 or TRBD2 (5 bases each). This CDR3 spans 16 amino acids. Trimming took 4 bases from V and 5 from J, leaving 20 bases between them. Germline V gene lookup returns CDR1 MNHNY and CDR2 SVGAGI (reference sequence).

This clonotype was recorded only once. Since a much larger clone is just one base distant, this may be a read error. V gene TRBV6-5 combines with J gene TRBJ2-6; D not resolved. CDR3 length: 15 residues. Germline CDR1 is MNHEY and CDR2 is SVGAGI. CDR3 coding DNA: TGTGCCAGCAGTTACTCGTACTCTGAGGCCAACGTCCTGACTTTC. The encoded protein is CASSYSYSEANVLTF.

The sample holds a few counts of this clonotype. This sequence joins TRBV4-3 and TRBJ2-1; D possibly uses TRBD1 or TRBD2 (5 bases each). This CDR3 region has 17 residues. The ends were cut back, 3 bases at V and 5 bases at J, with 20 bases in the middle. Looked up from germline, CDR1 is LGHNA and CDR2 is YSLEER. The CDR3 region is CASSQVARDGLNNEQFF. CDR3 in DNA: TGCGCCAGCAGCCAGGTAGCTCGGGACGGGCTTAACAATGAGCAGTTCTTC.

V gene TRBV5-1 combines with J gene TRBJ2-7, with D perhaps TRBD1 or TRBD2 (5 bases each). The end of the DNA is better explained by TRBJ2-5, so the J call may be wrong. The CDR3 consists of 15 residues. Germline-derived CDR1 and CDR2 are SGHRS and YFSETQ. The CDR3 coding sequence is TGCGCCAGCAGACGGACCCAGGGTGGAGGAGAGACCCAGTACTTC. As protein: CASRRTQGGGETQYF.

The V call is TRBV7-2, the J call TRBJ1-6; tentatively, D is TRBD1 (6 bases). Trimming took 2 bases from V and 6 from J, leaving 14 bases between them. The CDR3 has 16 residues. Germline V gene sequence: CDR1 SGHTA, CDR2 FQGNSA. CDR3: CASSLSGGQTNSPLHF. DNA of the CDR3: TGTGCCAGCAGCTTATCGGGTGGACAGACTAATTCACCCCTCCACTTT.

The chain links TRBV7-2 to TRBJ2-4, with TRBD2 matching 7 bases. CDR3 length: 15 amino acids. V shed 3 bases, J shed 13 bases, and the junction held 15 bases outside the gene matches. The germline CDR1 and CDR2 sequences are SGHTA and FQGNSA. CDR3 DNA sequence: TGTGCCAGCAGCTTGAGCCCCACCCCAGGGCGGGAGCAGTACTTC. It yields the protein CASSLSPTPGREQYF.

V gene TRBV7-2 combines with J gene TRBJ1-4; D is unresolved. The V end lost 5 bases, the J end lost 0 bases, and 4 bases lay between the germline ends. This CDR3 is 13 amino acids long. CDR1 is SGHTA and CDR2 is FQGNSA in the germline V gene. CDR3 region: CASSRSTNEKLFF. In nucleotides, the CDR3 is TGTGCCAGCAGCCGATCAACTAATGAAAAACTGTTTTTT.

J is TRBJ2-7 and V is TRBV20-1; 9 bases align to TRBD1. The germline V gene has CDR1 DFQATT and CDR2 SNEGSKA (reference sequence). The junction had 8 bases not matched to a gene; V was cut back by 6 bases and J by 2 bases. The CDR3 loop spans 14 amino acids. The CDR3 DNA sequence: TGCAGTGCCGAACCGGGACAGGGTCCCTACGAGCAGTACTTC. Protein: CSAEPGQGPYEQYF.

The chain uses TRBV5-1 and TRBJ2-1; 10 positions match TRBD2. This CDR3 has 14 residues. V shed 0 bases and J 9 bases; nucleotides not matched to a gene: 3. In germline, CDR1 is SGHRS, CDR2 YFSETQ. Here the CDR3 reads CASSLALAGREQFF. CDR3 nucleotides: TGCGCCAGCAGCTTGGCACTAGCGGGGCGTGAGCAGTTCTTC.

This clonotype showed up just a few times. The J gene is TRBJ2-5, the V gene TRBV5-5, with 9 bases that match TRBD1. The better agreement between TRBJ2-7 and the DNA end casts doubt on the J call. From germline, CDR1 is SGHKS and CDR2 YYEKEE (reference sequence). The CDR3 is made up of 14 amino acids. CDR3 loop: CASSWGQGSYEQYF. The CDR3 region has the DNA TGTGCCAGCAGCTGGGGACAGGGCTCCTACGAGCAGTACTTC.

DNA of the CDR3: TGTGCCAGCGCCCACGGGGGGAAGAACACCGGGGAGCTGTTTTTT. The encoded protein is CASAHGGKNTGELFF. The rearrangement links TRBV12-3 or TRBV12-4 to TRBJ2-2, with 7 bases aligning to TRBD2. The trim removed 8 bases at V and 1 base at J, leaving 7 bases unmatched. The CDR3 is 15 residues long.

This chain links TRBV5-6 with TRBJ2-3; 7 nucleotides align to TRBD1. CDR3 length: 16 residues. The trim removed 0 bases at V and 6 bases at J, leaving 10 bases unmatched. Germline V gene lookup returns CDR1 SGHDT and CDR2 YYEEEE. DNA of the CDR3: TGTGCCAGCAGCTTGGGTCGGGACAGAAACACTGATACGCAGTATTTT. Protein sequence: CASSLGRDRNTDTQYF.

This clonotype occurred once. J is TRBJ2-3 and V is TRBV28; TRBD1 matches 8 bases. Per germline, CDR1 MDHEN and CDR2 SYDVKM. CDR3 length equals 16 residues. With V trimmed by 9 bases and J by 4 bases, 15 bases remained unmatched. The chain's CDR3 is CASSAQTGALPDTQYF. The DNA of the CDR3 is TGTGCCAGTAGTGCCCAGACAGGGGCATTACCAGATACGCAGTATTTT.

Many counts were recorded for this clonotype. This chain joins TRBV7-2 and TRBJ2-1; D remains ambiguous. Germline CDR1 is SGHTA and CDR2 is FQGNSA. The germline V and J ends were trimmed by 1 base and 5 bases, with 6 bases remaining between them. The CDR3 is made up of 13 amino acids. The CDR3 region is CASSLGPNNEQFF. The CDR3 DNA reads as TGTGCCAGCAGCTTAGGGCCAAACAATGAGCAGTTCTTC.

The genes are TRBV7-2 and TRBJ1-2, with D tentatively TRBD1 (6 bases). V lost 0 bases and J lost 2, with 7 bases in between. Germline V CDR1 and CDR2: SGHTA, FQGNSA. The CDR3 is 14 amino acids. The CDR3: CASSLAGHNYGYTF. The CDR3 bases are TGTGCCAGCAGCTTAGCGGGACACAACTATGGCTACACCTTC.

In this sample, this clonotype turned up once. The chain joins TRBV9 to TRBJ2-1, with D tentatively TRBD1 or TRBD2 (6 bases each). V was cut by 1 base and J by 2 bases, with 13 bases left in between. The CDR3 has 16 residues. Germline assignment: CDR1 SGDLS and CDR2 YYNGEE. The CDR3 coding sequence is TGTGCCAGCAGCGTATCGTGGGGGGCAACCTACAATGAGCAGTTCTTC. It encodes CASSVSWGATYNEQFF. The whole variable domain, remainder taken from reference TRBV9 and TRBJ2-1, is DSGVTQTPKHLITATGQRVTLRCSPRSGDLSVYWYQQSLDQGLQFLIQYYNGEERAKGNILERFSAQQFPDLHSELNLSSLELGDSALYFCASSVSWGATYNEQFFGPGTRLTVL.

The V and J genes are TRBV2 and TRBJ2-5; the match to TRBD2 covers 9 bases. Germline V gene lookup returns CDR1 SNHLY and CDR2 FYNNEI. The CDR3 extends over 21 amino acids. After removal of 3 bases from V and 3 bases from J, the junction contained 23 bases not matched to a gene. This chain's CDR3 is CASSEDRSGTSSRQGKETQYF. DNA of the CDR3: TGTGCCAGCAGTGAGGATAGATCCGGGACTAGCTCCCGTCAGGGAAAAGAGACCCAGTACTTC.